This T cell receptor beta chain was obtained from a study of T cell changes during pregnancy in multiple sclerosis. Sequencing used immunoSEQ multiplex PCR; TCRdb keeps in-frame clones, though not all of them. Here the sample spans some 52,000 clones, around 94% being singletons. This clone occurred once. Trimming pared 6 bases from V and 0 bases from J, leaving 9 bases between. CDR3 length: 14 residues. Germline V gene sequence: CDR1 MNHEY, CDR2 SVGAGI. The source was CD4+ T cells from peripheral blood mononuclear cells, collected in the third trimester of pregnancy. The chain joins TRBV6-5 to TRBJ1-3; D might be TRBD1 (5 bases). The receptor's source is a female donor with multiple sclerosis, enrolled in a pregnancy study. CDR3 nucleotide sequence: TGTGCCAGCAGCCCGGACAACTCTGGAAACACCATATATTTT. Its protein is CASSPDNSGNTIYF.